This T cell receptor (beta chain) was sequenced for a study of blood T cell repertoires in COVID-19. Study summary: Samples taken during acute and convalescent COVID-19 were collected in the United States, Italy and Spain. PBMCs, B-cell-depleted T cells, or T cells were the source of the cDNA or gDNA that made up the material.

Trimming removed 7 bases from V and 3 bases from J, with 9 bases in between. The CDR3 has 13 residues. Germline loops: CDR1 LNHDA, CDR2 SQIVND (reference sequence). Original analysis: Reference gene primers were amplified, and this amplification served to estimate nucleated cell counts. Assay: immunoSEQ multiplex PCR; the TCRdb copy retains only in-frame clones and omits some. V, J and clone size were drawn from that table, and D and trimming were deduced from the DNA. Of under 95,000 clones in the sample, more than 85% were seen once. This chain uses TRBV19 with TRBJ2-2, with D tentatively TRBD2 (5 bases). Sequencing input: peripheral blood. The sequence was collected from a man in his forties or fifties with acute or convalescent COVID-19. CDR3 coding DNA: TGTGCCAGTATCCCGGGATACACCGGGGAGCTGTTTTTT. Amino acids: CASIPGYTGELFF.